This is a list of T cell receptor beta chains from one sample in a study of T cell therapy after organ transplantation. Measured with immunoSEQ multiplex PCR; TCRdb has only the in-frame clones, and not every one. The profile shows approximately 1,800 clones, 78% of them singletons. Their cognate antigens are unknown. The starting material was CD8+ T cells from blood, obtained before autologous CMV-specific T cell therapy. The receptor set was obtained from a human patient who had received a solid organ transplant and had CMV disease. CDR3s include the opening cysteine and the closing phenylalanine or tryptophan. Each record gives: CDR3 protein, CDR3 DNA, V gene, D gene, clone size, J gene. The D gene is left open where the match is weak. Part of the rows lack a size; the others show once, few, many or a class for expanded clones.

cdr3_aa: CASSPGGADSGNTIYF
cdr3_nt: TGCGCCAGCAGTCCCGGCGGGGCGGACTCTGGAAACACCATATATTTT
v_call: TRBV4-1
d_call: .
clone_size: few
j_call: TRBJ1-3

cdr3_aa: CASNGLAGVDTQYF
cdr3_nt: TGTGCCAGCAATGGACTAGCGGGAGTTGATACGCAGTATTTT
v_call: TRBV6-4
d_call: TRBD2
clone_size: .
j_call: TRBJ2-3

cdr3_aa: CASSKEPKYEQYF
cdr3_nt: TGTGCCAGCAGCAAAGAACCCAAGTACGAGCAGTACTTC
v_call: TRBV5-5
d_call: .
clone_size: .
j_call: TRBJ2-7

cdr3_aa: CASSESGYPTLTNYGYTF
cdr3_nt: TGTGCCAGCAGTGAATCCGGCTACCCTACCCTAACTAACTATGGCTACACCTTC
v_call: TRBV6-1
d_call: .
clone_size: once
j_call: TRBJ1-2

cdr3_aa: CASSSPGTGTEQYF
cdr3_nt: TGTGCCAGCAGCTCCCCCGGGACAGGCACCGAGCAGTACTTC
v_call: TRBV14
d_call: TRBD1
clone_size: .
j_call: TRBJ2-7

cdr3_aa: CASSLSPYTGTTYNEQFF
cdr3_nt: TGTGCCAGCAGTTTATCGCCTTACACAGGGACGACGTACAATGAGCAGTTCTTC
v_call: TRBV27
d_call: .
clone_size: .
j_call: TRBJ2-1

cdr3_aa: CASRYLAGGAYEQYF
cdr3_nt: TGCGCCAGCAGATATCTAGCGGGGGGAGCCTACGAGCAGTACTTC
v_call: TRBV4-1
d_call: TRBD2
clone_size: .
j_call: TRBJ2-7

cdr3_aa: CASSVVEGGSYNEQFF
cdr3_nt: TGTGCCAGCAGCGTAGTGGAGGGAGGGTCCTACAATGAGCAGTTCTTC
v_call: TRBV9
d_call: TRBD2
clone_size: .
j_call: TRBJ2-1

cdr3_aa: CASSSTPTTGTLDGYTF
cdr3_nt: TGTGCCAGCAGTTCCACTCCGACTACGGGGACCTTGGATGGCTACACCTTC
v_call: TRBV27
d_call: .
clone_size: .
j_call: TRBJ1-2

cdr3_aa: CASSQDWTALEQYF
cdr3_nt: TGTGCCAGCAGCCAAGATTGGACAGCCCTGGAGCAGTACTTC
v_call: TRBV4-2
d_call: .
clone_size: .
j_call: TRBJ2-5

cdr3_aa: CASRYLAEGGELFF
cdr3_nt: TGCGCCAGCAGGTATCTAGCGGAGGGCGGGGAGCTGTTTTTT
v_call: TRBV23-1
d_call: TRBD2
clone_size: few
j_call: TRBJ2-2

cdr3_aa: CASREKRDRVYGYTF
cdr3_nt: TGTGCCAGCAGGGAAAAACGGGACAGAGTCTATGGCTACACCTTC
v_call: TRBV27
d_call: TRBD1
clone_size: .
j_call: TRBJ1-2

cdr3_aa: CASTPGTGVAYEQYF
cdr3_nt: TGTGCCAGTACTCCCGGGACAGGAGTTGCCTACGAGCAGTACTTC
v_call: TRBV19
d_call: TRBD1
clone_size: .
j_call: TRBJ2-7

cdr3_aa: CASSAPSGGPGEQFF
cdr3_nt: TGTGCCAGCAGCGCTCCCTCCGGGGGGCCGGGTGAGCAGTTCTTC
v_call: TRBV9
d_call: .
clone_size: .
j_call: TRBJ2-1

cdr3_aa: CASSLGVQGNTEAFF
cdr3_nt: TGTGCCAGCAGCTTGGGGGTACAGGGGAACACTGAAGCTTTCTTT
v_call: TRBV28
d_call: .
clone_size: .
j_call: TRBJ1-1

cdr3_aa: CASLAWGKGAYEQYF
cdr3_nt: TGTGCCAGCCTGGCATGGGGGAAAGGTGCCTACGAGCAGTACTTC
v_call: TRBV5-6
d_call: .
clone_size: .
j_call: TRBJ2-7

cdr3_aa: CASSPSIALSTDTQYF
cdr3_nt: TGTGCCAGCAGCCCTAGCATAGCACTTAGCACAGATACGCAGTATTTT
v_call: TRBV7-9
d_call: .
clone_size: .
j_call: TRBJ2-3

cdr3_aa: CASITGNEQFF
cdr3_nt: TGTGCCAGCATAACTGGGAACGAGCAGTTCTTC
v_call: TRBV27
d_call: .
clone_size: few
j_call: TRBJ2-1

cdr3_aa: CASSQTSGGATDTQYF
cdr3_nt: TGCGCCAGCAGCCAAACTAGCGGGGGGGCTACAGATACGCAGTATTTT
v_call: TRBV4-1
d_call: TRBD2
clone_size: once
j_call: TRBJ2-3

cdr3_aa: CASSLSMGSYGYTF
cdr3_nt: TGTGCCAGCAGCTTGTCTATGGGGTCCTATGGCTACACCTTC
v_call: TRBV5-8
d_call: .
clone_size: .
j_call: TRBJ1-2

cdr3_aa: CASSLSGLSYNEQFF
cdr3_nt: TGTGCCAGCAGCCTTAGTGGTCTCTCCTACAATGAGCAGTTCTTC
v_call: TRBV9
d_call: .
clone_size: .
j_call: TRBJ2-1

cdr3_aa: CASSLILRTGATGELFF
cdr3_nt: TGTGCCAGCAGTTTAATCTTGAGGACAGGGGCGACCGGGGAGCTGTTTTTT
v_call: TRBV27
d_call: TRBD1
clone_size: .
j_call: TRBJ2-2

cdr3_aa: CASSSLQDTQYF
cdr3_nt: TGTGCCAGCAGTTCTCTACAAGATACGCAGTATTTT
v_call: TRBV27
d_call: .
clone_size: once
j_call: TRBJ2-3

cdr3_aa: CASSLGLEKLFF
cdr3_nt: TGTGCCAGCAGCTTAGGGCTTGAAAAACTGTTTTTT
v_call: TRBV11-2
d_call: .
clone_size: .
j_call: TRBJ1-4

cdr3_aa: CASSYAPSTGELFF
cdr3_nt: TGTGCCAGCAGTTACGCCCCCTCGACCGGGGAGCTGTTTTTT
v_call: TRBV6-6
d_call: .
clone_size: .
j_call: TRBJ2-2

cdr3_aa: CASSAFNEQFF
cdr3_nt: TGTGCCAGCAGTGCCTTCAATGAGCAGTTCTTC
v_call: TRBV27
d_call: .
clone_size: .
j_call: TRBJ2-1

cdr3_aa: CASSSGQGDYNEQFF
cdr3_nt: TGTGCCAGCAGCAGCGGCCAGGGGGATTACAATGAGCAGTTCTTC
v_call: TRBV7-9
d_call: TRBD1
clone_size: once
j_call: TRBJ2-1